This passage covers 21 T cell receptor beta chains from one sample sequenced in a study of CD8+ T cells in alopecia areata. Extracted RNA was reverse transcribed, and the resulting cDNA served as sequencing template. Data came from immunoSEQ multiplex PCR; TCRdb stores just in-frame clones and leaves some out. The sample carries 150,000 to 200,000 clones, almost 65% recorded once. The sample in question was CD4+ T cells sorted from blood, obtained at week 0. Receptors originate from a human donor with alopecia areata.

This chain uses TRBV7-2 with TRBJ1-1; 7 bases map to TRBD1. CDR3 length: 13 residues. V dropped 5 bases and J dropped 11; count of bases not matched to a gene: 11. CDR1 and CDR2 (germline): SGHTA, FQGNSA. CDR3 nucleotides: TGTGCCAGCAGCGAGAGGGGGCCCACGTTCGCTTTCTTT. This sequence encodes CASSERGPTFAFF.

The chain uses TRBV29-1 and TRBJ2-1, with no clear D. V gave up 3 bases and J gave up 0 bases, with 12 bases separating them. This CDR3 is 15 amino acids long. Germline CDR1 is SQVTM and CDR2 is ANQGSEA. CDR3 DNA: TGCAGCGTTGATAATCGGCCGAGCTCCTACAATGAGCAGTTCTTC. Translation: CSVDNRPSSYNEQFF.

In this sample, this clone turned up a few times. V gene TRBV4-3 combines with J gene TRBJ2-3; TRBD2 aligns across 10 bases. The germline gives CDR1 LGHNA, CDR2 YSLEER. V dropped 6 bases and J dropped 6; count of bases not matched to a gene: 6. CDR3 length: 14 residues. The CDR3 protein is CASSKSGGADTQYF. The CDR3 DNA reads as TGCGCCAGCAGTAAGAGCGGGGGGGCGGATACGCAGTATTTT.

The V and J genes are TRBV29-1 and TRBJ1-1, with D uncertain. Trimming cost V 7 bases and J 1 base, with 10 bases left between them. Germline V lookup: CDR1 SQVTM, CDR2 ANQGSEA. This CDR3 region has 12 residues. CDR3 sequence (DNA): TGCAGCGCCGCTGAGGGGAACACTGAAGCTTTCTTT. Its translation is CSAAEGNTEAFF.

The chain links TRBV30 to TRBJ1-2, with D uncertain. The CDR3 extends over 15 amino acids. Trimming shortened V by 4 bases and J by 3 bases, and 18 bases separated the two germline ends. Looked up from germline, CDR1 is GTSNPN and CDR2 is SVGIG (reference sequence). The CDR3 DNA follows: TGTGCCTGGACTCTACTGGGGAGCGTTGACTATGGCTACACCTTC. This sequence encodes CAWTLLGSVDYGYTF.

The rearrangement uses TRBV25-1 and TRBJ1-2; 9 bases map to TRBD1. The V gene's germline CDR1 is MGHDK and CDR2 SYGVNS. This CDR3 has 13 residues. V was clipped by 5 bases and J by 7 bases; unmatched bases: 5. CDR3 DNA sequence: TGTGCCAGCAGTAATACGGGACAGGGTGGCTACACCTTC. Protein: CASSNTGQGGYTF.

This clone occurred many times. This sequence joins TRBV18 and TRBJ2-7, with 7 nucleotides matching TRBD2. With V trimmed by 5 bases and J by 3 bases, 4 bases remained unmatched. The CDR3 spans 13 residues. The germline gives CDR1 KGHSH, CDR2 LQKENI. In nucleotides, the CDR3 is TGTGCCAGCTCAGGGGACTACCGCTACGAGCAGTACTTC. Its protein is CASSGDYRYEQYF.

V gene TRBV5-6 combines with J gene TRBJ2-3; TRBD1 aligns across 9 bases. The ends lost 4 bases at V and 4 bases at J; junction bases unmatched: 7. CDR1 and CDR2 from the germline V gene are SGHDT and YYEEEE. The CDR3 contains 15 residues. The CDR3: CASSLTGGRADTQYF. DNA for the CDR3: TGTGCCAGCAGCCTTACAGGGGGCAGGGCAGATACGCAGTATTTT.

The rearrangement joins TRBV19 to TRBJ1-5; perhaps TRBD1 as D (6 bases). Germline V lookup: CDR1 LNHDA, CDR2 SQIVND (reference sequence). The CDR3 runs to 13 residues. V lost 5 bases and J lost 5, with 10 bases in between. In DNA, the CDR3 is TGTGCCAGTAGTGAACAGGGATATCAGCCCCAGCATTTT. Translation: CASSEQGYQPQHF.

CDR3 in DNA: TGTGCCAGCAGCGTTACTTCGGTGCCGACAGATACGCAGTATTTT. As protein: CASSVTSVPTDTQYF. The chain links TRBV9 to TRBJ2-3; D is undetermined. Germline CDR1 reads SGDLS; CDR2 reads YYNGEE. V was pared by 2 bases and J by 3 bases, with 13 bases between. This CDR3 is 15 amino acids long.

The rearrangement links TRBV25-1 to TRBJ1-3; no clear D gene. V lost 1 base and J 0 bases, leaving 4 bases between the germline ends. From germline, CDR1 is MGHDK and CDR2 SYGVNS. This CDR3 has 14 residues. The chain's CDR3 is CASSEFDSGNTIYF. DNA of the CDR3: TGTGCCAGCAGTGAATTTGACTCTGGAAACACCATATATTTT.

This rearrangement joins TRBV7-2 to TRBJ1-1; D is uncertain. The germline V gene encodes CDR1 SGHTA and CDR2 FQGNSA. Trimming pared 3 bases from V and 4 bases from J, leaving 6 bases between. There are 12 residues in the CDR3. In DNA form, the CDR3 reads TGTGCCAGCAGCTTTGCCAGCACTGAAGCTTTCTTT. Protein product: CASSFASTEAFF. Filled out from reference TRBV7-2 and TRBJ1-1, the complete variable domain reads GAGVSQSPSNKVTEKGKDVELRCDPISGHTALYWYRQSLGQGLEFLIYFQGNSAPDKSGLPSDRFSAERTGGSVSTLTIQRTQQEDSAVYLCASSFASTEAFFGQGTRLTVV.

The rearrangement joins TRBV25-1 to TRBJ1-2; a possible D gene is TRBD1 (5 bases). Looked up from germline, CDR1 is MGHDK and CDR2 is SYGVNS. This CDR3 is built from 15 residues. V shed 3 bases and J shed 5 bases, with 16 bases lying between them. As DNA, the CDR3 is TGTGCCAGCAGTGATCATTTAGGCAGGGAGTATGGCTACACCTTC. Translated: CASSDHLGREYGYTF.

The chain couples TRBV5-1 to TRBJ2-3; D uncertain. Germline V gene data show CDR1 as SGHRS and CDR2 as YFSETQ. This CDR3 region has 13 residues. The V and J ends lost 4 bases and 4 bases respectively, with 10 bases between them. CDR3 DNA: TGCGCCAGCAGCCCCCACTTCTCAGATACGCAGTATTTT. As protein: CASSPHFSDTQYF.

The chain combines TRBV9 with TRBJ2-3; D call uncertain. The CDR3 extends over 15 amino acids. CDR1 is SGDLS, CDR2 YYNGEE, per germline. The V gene lost 1 base and the J gene lost 0 bases, with 9 bases spanning the gap. The CDR3 region has the DNA TGTGCCAGCAGCGTAACGTCAGTCAGCACAGATACGCAGTATTTT. This sequence encodes CASSVTSVSTDTQYF. Full variable domain (remainder filled in from reference TRBV9 and TRBJ2-3): DSGVTQTPKHLITATGQRVTLRCSPRSGDLSVYWYQQSLDQGLQFLIQYYNGEERAKGNILERFSAQQFPDLHSELNLSSLELGDSALYFCASSVTSVSTDTQYFGPGTRLTVL.

V usage is TRBV28 and J usage is TRBJ1-2; 9 bases are a match to TRBD1. V shed 5 bases and J 8 bases; nucleotides not matched to a gene: 9. CDR3 length: 14 residues. CDR1 and CDR2 (germline): MDHEN, SYDVKM. Here the CDR3 DNA reads TGTGCCAGCAGTCCTGGGACAGGGAGCGGCGGCTACACCTTC. It specifies CASSPGTGSGGYTF.

Remarks on this clone: The germline gene is not matched at one end of the junction; a read error may be the cause. The chain recombines TRBV29-1 with TRBJ1-1; the D gene is possibly TRBD1 (5 bases). This CDR3 has 15 residues. Germline assignment: CDR1 SQVTM and CDR2 ANQGSEA. Written as DNA, the CDR3 is TGCAGCGCTGAAGAGCGGGGCCACGAGAACACTGAAGCTTTCTTT. Translation: CSAEERGHENTEAFF. The variable domain in full, completed from reference TRBV29-1 and TRBJ1-1, reads SAVISQKPSRDICQRGTSLTIQCQVDSQVTMMFWYRQQPGQSLTLIATANQGSEATYESGFVIDKFPISRPNLTFSTLTVSNMSPEDSSIYLCSAEERGHENTEAFFGQGTRLTVV.

The J gene is TRBJ1-1, the V gene TRBV15; no reliable D call. The CDR3 length is 13 residues. V lost 3 bases and J lost 0, with 5 bases in between. CDR1 and CDR2 (germline): LNHNV, YYDKDF (reference sequence). CDR3: CATSRTMNTEAFF. The CDR3 DNA is TGTGCCACCAGCAGGACAATGAACACTGAAGCTTTCTTT.

The V gene is TRBV27, the J gene TRBJ1-2; D is unresolved. CDR1 is MNHEY, CDR2 SMNVEV, per germline (reference sequence). V lost 3 bases and J lost 6, with 8 bases in between. The CDR3 sequence is 12 residues long. The CDR3 reads CASSFRGDGYTF. The CDR3 DNA sequence: TGTGCCAGCAGTTTCCGGGGAGATGGCTACACCTTC.

The chain employs TRBV29-1 and TRBJ2-1, with a possible D match to TRBD2 (5 bases). V was trimmed by 3 bases and J by 10 bases, leaving 13 bases between them. The V gene's germline CDR1 is SQVTM and CDR2 ANQGSEA. This CDR3 region has 12 residues. The chain's CDR3 is CSVDKRMGEQFF. CDR3 in DNA: TGCAGCGTTGATAAGCGGATGGGGGAGCAGTTCTTC.

The chain couples TRBV9 to TRBJ2-2; D gene uncertain. The V and J ends lost 0 bases and 1 base respectively, with 4 bases between them. This CDR3 is built from 14 residues. Looked up from germline, CDR1 is SGDLS and CDR2 is YYNGEE. CDR3 protein: CASSVVENTGELFF. The CDR3 coding sequence is TGTGCCAGCAGCGTAGTGGAGAACACCGGGGAGCTGTTTTTT. Full variable domain (remainder filled in from reference TRBV9 and TRBJ2-2): DSGVTQTPKHLITATGQRVTLRCSPRSGDLSVYWYQQSLDQGLQFLIQYYNGEERAKGNILERFSAQQFPDLHSELNLSSLELGDSALYFCASSVVENTGELFFGEGSRLTVL.